This T cell receptor (beta chain) appears in the sequencing data of a study of T cell repertoires in cytomegalovirus infection. Study background: Public TCR beta signatures marked donors with CMV infection and the matching HLA. Overall study results and limits: HLA-C-restricted CMV clonotypes gave the most frequent clonotype in two of eight donors. The cumulative frequency of public TCR beta families identified carriers of CMV plus the relevant HLA.

This clonotype occurred many times. Antigen: not known. Trimming cost V 2 bases and J 3 bases; bases outside gene matches: 13. Per the germline V gene, CDR1 is SGHTA and CDR2 is FQGNSA. The CDR3 runs 18 residues. Via MiXCR, TCRdb re-called the reads, giving one row per CDR3 protein. This table holds 200,000 to 250,000 distinct CDR3 sequences, 22% found once. This TCR was recovered from a human donor in good health (CMV status not recorded). Some clones in this sample may be carry-over from other donors' samples. V and J are TRBV7-2 and TRBJ2-3, with 8 bases aligning to TRBD2. The sequenced sample consisted of CD8+ T cells from PBMCs. CDR3 in amino acids: CASSLFWRGADNTDTQYF. In nucleotides, the CDR3 is TGTGCCAGCAGCTTATTTTGGCGGGGGGCCGATAATACAGATACGCAGTATTTT.